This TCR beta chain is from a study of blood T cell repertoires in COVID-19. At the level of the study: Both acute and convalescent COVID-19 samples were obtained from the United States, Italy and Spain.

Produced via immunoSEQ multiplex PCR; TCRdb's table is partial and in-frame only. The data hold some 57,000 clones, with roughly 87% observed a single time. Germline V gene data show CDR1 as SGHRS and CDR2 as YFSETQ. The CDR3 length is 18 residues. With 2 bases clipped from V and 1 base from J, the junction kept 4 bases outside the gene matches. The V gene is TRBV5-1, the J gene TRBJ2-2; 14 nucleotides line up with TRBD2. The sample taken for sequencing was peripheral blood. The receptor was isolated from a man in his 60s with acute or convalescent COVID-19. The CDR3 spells CASSFSGTSGGNTGELFF. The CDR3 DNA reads TGCGCCAGCAGCTTCTCCGGGACTAGCGGGGGGAACACCGGGGAGCTGTTTTTT.